This T cell receptor beta chain was identified during a study of Graves' ophthalmopathy and Graves' hyperthyroidism. At the level of the study: At the time of initial diagnosis and before any treatment, peripheral blood was collected.

This CDR3 comprises 11 residues. V shed 1 base and J 12 bases; nucleotides not matched to a gene: 3. Germline V gene data show CDR1 as SEHNR and CDR2 as FQNEAQ (reference sequence). This clonotype was counted at least ten times. Its cognate antigen is unknown. Study-wide results and limits: With roughly 65% sensitivity and over 72% specificity, the model predicted ophthalmopathy progression. From stable hyperthyroidism, ophthalmopathy was separated by a 13-signature model with approximately 90% sensitivity and about 81% specificity.

Investigators amplified TCR beta CDR3 regions from RNA transcripts. The authors performed first-round RT-PCR with HTBI primers and then a second-round multiplex PCR. TCRdb reanalysed the multiplex PCR reads using MiXCR and keeps one entry per CDR3 protein. The table shows almost 750,000 distinct CDR3 sequences, with approximately 40% occurring only once. What was sequenced was peripheral blood. The chain is built from TRBV7-9 and TRBJ2-7; 7 nucleotides match TRBD2. The receptor was isolated from an adult man with Graves' ophthalmopathy. CDR3 protein: CASSLGGLTYF. For the CDR3, the DNA is TGTGCCAGCAGCTTAGGGGGACTAACGTACTTC.